The next 5 T cell receptor beta chains were all read from a single sample in a study of blood T cell repertoires in COVID-19. Repertoires were generated with immunoSEQ multiplex PCR, while TCRdb's copy carries only in-frame clones and drops some. Here the sample spans 140,000 to 150,000 clones, approximately 84% being singletons. Specimen: peripheral blood. These receptors came from a human donor with acute or convalescent COVID-19. The donor label of this sample is uncertain.

The chain recombines TRBV6-5 with TRBJ2-1; D may be TRBD2 (5 bases). Germline CDR1 is MNHEY and CDR2 is SVGAGI. This CDR3 is built from 14 residues. V lost 3 bases and J lost 1, with 7 bases in between. Written as DNA, the CDR3 is TGTGCCAGCAGTTATAGGAGGTCCTACAATGAGCAGTTCTTC. Residues: CASSYRRSYNEQFF.

V is TRBV29-1 and J is TRBJ2-5, with 8 nucleotides matching TRBD1. Looked up from germline, CDR1 is SQVTM and CDR2 is ANQGSEA. The CDR3 length is 12 residues. J was trimmed by 5 bases and V by 6 bases; bases with no gene match: 5. CDR3 coding DNA: TGCAGCGTCCTGGACAGGGAGGAGACCCAGTACTTC. Translated, it gives CSVLDREETQYF.

This chain uses TRBV6-5 with TRBJ1-6; TRBD1 agrees at 9 bases. This CDR3 contains 14 residues. The germline CDR1 and CDR2 sequences are MNHEY and SVGAGI. V gave up 6 bases and J gave up 7 bases; unmatched junction bases: 4. The CDR3 nucleotides read TGTGCCAGCAGCGGACAGGGGACGAATTCACCCCTCCACTTT. Encoded protein: CASSGQGTNSPLHF.

This chain connects TRBV2 to TRBJ1-3; 8 positions match TRBD1. CDR3 length equals 16 residues. Unmatched junction bases numbered 6, after V lost 5 bases and J lost 0 bases. CDR1 is SNHLY and CDR2 is FYNNEI in the germline V gene. CDR3: CASSWDRTSSGNTIYF. In DNA, the CDR3 is TGTGCCAGCAGTTGGGACAGGACTTCCTCTGGAAACACCATATATTTT.

This chain connects TRBV30 to TRBJ1-1; D unclear. In germline, CDR1 is GTSNPN, CDR2 SVGIG (reference sequence). Trimming removed 0 bases at V and 4 bases at J, with 9 bases between. The CDR3 extends over 13 amino acids. As DNA, the CDR3 is TGTGCCTGGAGTGTAGCAGGAGGCACTGAAGCTTTCTTT. Translation: CAWSVAGGTEAFF.